The 30 T cell receptor beta chains in this list originate from one sample, sequenced in a study of Graves' ophthalmopathy and Graves' hyperthyroidism. The authors amplified TCR beta CDR3 regions, and they did so from RNA transcripts for repertoire sequencing. First-round RT-PCR relied on HTBI primers, and a second-round multiplex PCR came next. MiXCR was run by TCRdb on the multiplex PCR reads, yielding one entry per CDR3 protein. The sample lists 650,000 to 800,000 distinct CDR3 sequences, about 41% seen once, with over 2.5% in the top ten. Sequencing input: peripheral blood. The source is an adult man with Graves' ophthalmopathy.

The table lists this clonotype with a few counts. The chain has TRBV30 and TRBJ1-1; D ambiguous. The ends were cut back, 1 base at V and 3 bases at J, with 9 bases in the middle. The germline gives CDR1 GTSNPN, CDR2 SVGIG (reference sequence). The CDR3 covers 13 residues. CDR3 in DNA: TGTGCCTGGAGTGCAGGCCTACACACTGAAGCTTTCTTT. This encodes CAWSAGLHTEAFF.

About this clonotype: The CDR3 ends on some other residue instead of the conserved phenylalanine or tryptophan, so this is likely a read error. Because the CDR3's place on the DNA is in doubt, the DNA is left out and the CDR3 is given as listed by TCRdb. The gene calls are TRBV7-2 and TRBJ1-1; TRBD1, the table's D call, lacks a check against the DNA. The CDR3 is 8 residues long, counting both termini. In germline, CDR1 is SGHTA, CDR2 FQGNSA. The chain's CDR3 is CASSLGTA.

This clonotype was counted at least ten times. This rearrangement joins TRBV9 to TRBJ1-1; 7 bases agree with TRBD1. In germline, CDR1 is SGDLS, CDR2 YYNGEE. Trimming at V came to 0 bases and at J to 3 bases, leaving 8 bases not matched to a gene. This CDR3 is built from 16 residues. CDR3 DNA: TGTGCCAGCAGCGTAGGACAGGGCCTAGGGGACACTGAAGCTTTCTTT. Translating it yields CASSVGQGLGDTEAFF.

The chain employs TRBV29-1 and TRBJ2-6, with D possibly matching TRBD1 (5 bases). CDR3 length equals 15 residues. V lost 8 bases and J 0 bases, leaving 14 bases between the germline ends. Germline V gene data show CDR1 as SQVTM and CDR2 as ANQGSEA. DNA for the CDR3: TGCAGCTTAACAACAGGTTCCTCTGGGGCCAACGTCCTGACTTTC. It translates to CSLTTGSSGANVLTF.

This clonotype came up a few times. Compared with germline, one end of the junction differs, possibly owing to a read error. CDR3 protein: CASTQGSPGANVLTF. The DNA of the CDR3 is TGTGCCAGCACCCAAGGGTCCCCTGGGGCCAACGTCCTGACTTTC. This chain uses TRBV3-1 with TRBJ2-6; D is undetermined. CDR1 LGHDT and CDR2 YNNKEL come from the germline V gene (reference sequence). This CDR3 has 15 residues. The complete variable domain, with remaining parts taken from reference TRBV3-1 and TRBJ2-6, reads DTAVSQTPKYLVTQMGNDKSIKCEQNLGHDTMYWYKQDSKKFLKIMFSYNNKELIINETVPNRFSPKSPDKAHLNLHINSLELGDSAVYFCASTQGSPGANVLTFGAGSRLTVL.

Ten or more counts support this clonotype. Written as DNA, the CDR3 is TGTGCCAGCAGTGGGCCCGGGACTAGCGGGACATACGAGCAGTACTTC. Translated, it gives CASSGPGTSGTYEQYF. The J gene is TRBJ2-7, the V gene TRBV2; 13 positions agree with TRBD2. With V trimmed by 4 bases and J by 4 bases, 7 bases remained unmatched. Germline assignment: CDR1 SNHLY and CDR2 FYNNEI. The CDR3 has 16 residues.

Many counts were recorded for this clonotype. The V gene is TRBV7-2, the J gene TRBJ2-7, with a possible D match to TRBD1 (6 bases). CDR1 is SGHTA, CDR2 FQGNSA, per germline. This CDR3 comprises 14 residues. Trimming left V 1 base short and J 3 bases short, with 10 bases between. The CDR3 loop is CASSLDGRGYEQYF. In DNA, the CDR3 is TGTGCCAGCAGCTTAGATGGCAGGGGCTACGAGCAGTACTTC. The variable domain in full, with the rest retrieved from reference TRBV7-2 and TRBJ2-7, is GAGVSQSPSNKVTEKGKDVELRCDPISGHTALYWYRQSLGQGLEFLIYFQGNSAPDKSGLPSDRFSAERTGGSVSTLTIQRTQQEDSAVYLCASSLDGRGYEQYFGPGTRLTVT.

This clonotype was counted many times. This sequence joins TRBV15 and TRBJ1-1; D ambiguous. Trimming removed 1 base at V and 1 base at J, with 10 bases between. The length of the CDR3 is 15 residues. The germline V gene encodes CDR1 LNHNV and CDR2 YYDKDF (reference sequence). The CDR3 DNA is TGTGCCACCAGCAGAGTACGGTCCCAGAACACTGAAGCTTTCTTT. This translates into CATSRVRSQNTEAFF.

The CDR3 spells CSASHEGYGYTF. DNA for the CDR3: TGCAGTGCCTCACACGAAGGATATGGCTACACCTTC. The genes are TRBV20-1 and TRBJ1-2; D unresolved. Germline V gene data show CDR1 as DFQATT and CDR2 as SNEGSKA (reference sequence). There are 12 residues in the CDR3. Deletions cut 6 bases from V and 5 bases from J, with 13 bases between.

This sequence joins TRBV19 and TRBJ1-1; TRBD1 aligns across 9 bases. V gave up 11 bases and J gave up 4 bases; unmatched junction bases: 8. Germline values: CDR1 LNHDA, CDR2 SQIVND (reference sequence). The CDR3 spans 13 residues. Here the CDR3 reads CAGDRVSGTEAFF. CDR3 nucleotide sequence: TGTGCCGGGGACAGGGTTAGTGGCACTGAAGCTTTCTTT.

As concerns this clonotype: A much larger clone differs by one base, so this may be a read error. This chain links TRBV9 with TRBJ2-5, with a tentative D call TRBD1 (5 bases). Germline V gene data show CDR1 as SGDLS and CDR2 as YYNGEE. The CDR3 is 15 amino acids. This CDR3 is CVSSVGHGAQETQYF. The CDR3 DNA reads TGTGTCAGCAGCGTAGGACACGGAGCGCAAGAGACCCAGTACTTC.

This clonotype came up a few times. This chain joins TRBV13 and TRBJ2-7, with a tentative D call TRBD1 (6 bases). V was trimmed by 5 bases and J by 6 bases, leaving 17 bases between them. There are 14 residues in the CDR3. Germline values: CDR1 PRHDT, CDR2 FYEKMQ (reference sequence). The CDR3 loop is CASSPRTGYLEQYF. The DNA of the CDR3 is TGTGCCAGCAGCCCCCGAACAGGGTATCTCGAGCAGTACTTC.

This clonotype was seen at least ten times. The genes are TRBV2 and TRBJ2-2, with D tentatively TRBD2 (5 bases). Trimming left V 10 bases short and J 4 bases short, with 13 bases between. CDR3 length equals 13 residues. Per the germline V gene, CDR1 is SNHLY and CDR2 is FYNNEI. The CDR3 sequence: CAMKPAGTGELFF. CDR3 in DNA: TGTGCCATGAAGCCTGCGGGCACCGGGGAGCTGTTTTTT.

This clonotype came up many times. The chain links TRBV5-1 to TRBJ1-1, with 8 bases fitting TRBD1. CDR3 length: 15 amino acids. Germline CDR1 is SGHRS and CDR2 is YFSETQ. The V and J ends lost 5 bases and 4 bases, in that order; junction bases with no gene match: 10. The CDR3 spells CASRSGQGGGTEAFF. The CDR3 nucleotides read TGCGCCAGCAGATCAGGACAGGGAGGAGGCACTGAAGCTTTCTTT.

V usage is TRBV20-1 and J usage is TRBJ2-7; TRBD2 matches 8 bases. The CDR3 covers 14 residues. Per germline, CDR1 DFQATT and CDR2 SNEGSKA (reference sequence). J was trimmed by 2 bases and V by 5 bases; bases with no gene match: 8. This CDR3 reads CSASSSGRPYEQYF. In DNA, the CDR3 is TGCAGTGCTTCCTCTAGCGGGCGCCCCTACGAGCAGTACTTC.

This clonotype was seen repeatedly, ten times or more. This chain uses TRBV7-2 with TRBJ2-7, with 8 nucleotides matching TRBD2. The CDR3 is 16 residues long. CDR1 is SGHTA, CDR2 FQGNSA, per germline. Losses at the gene ends were 2 bases for V and 6 bases for J; bases not matched to a gene: 12. CDR3 amino acids: CASSLFREGLNSEQYF. As DNA, the CDR3 is TGTGCCAGCAGCTTATTCCGGGAGGGCCTTAATAGCGAGCAGTACTTC.

This clonotype was recorded at least ten times. The genes are TRBV9 and TRBJ2-7, with D perhaps matching TRBD1 or TRBD2 (5 bases each). The CDR3 extends over 14 amino acids. The V end was cut by 3 bases, the J end by 0 bases, with 10 bases between. Germline CDR1 and CDR2: SGDLS and YYNGEE. The CDR3 DNA reads as TGTGCCAGCAGCGATGGGGGATTCTCCTACGAGCAGTACTTC. Residues: CASSDGGFSYEQYF.

This clonotype occurred many times. Here the CDR3 reads CSARDGPYGYTF. The CDR3 bases are TGCAGTGCTAGAGACGGACCCTATGGCTACACCTTC. The rearrangement links TRBV20-1 to TRBJ1-2, with D unclear. Trimming removed 0 bases at V and 4 bases at J, with 6 bases between. The germline V gene encodes CDR1 DFQATT and CDR2 SNEGSKA (reference sequence). There are 12 residues in the CDR3.

This rearrangement joins TRBV2 to TRBJ2-2; 7 positions match TRBD1. CDR1 SNHLY and CDR2 FYNNEI come from the germline V gene. V trimming: 0 bases; J trimming: 0 bases; junction bases outside the gene matches: 1. CDR3 length: 16 amino acids. The CDR3 DNA is TGTGCCAGCAGTGAAGCTGGGACAGCGAACACCGGGGAGCTGTTTTTT. This gives the protein CASSEAGTANTGELFF. Using reference TRBV2 and TRBJ2-2 for the parts outside the CDR3, the full variable domain is EPEVTQTPSHQVTQMGQEVILRCVPISNHLYFYWYRQILGQKVEFLVSFYNNEISEKSEIFDDQFSVERPDGSNFTLKIRSTKLEDSAMYFCASSEAGTANTGELFFGEGSRLTVL.

The J gene is TRBJ1-5, the V gene TRBV12-3 or TRBV12-4, with 12 bases lining up with TRBD1. V was pared by 7 bases and J by 2 bases, with 9 bases of the junction left unmatched. The CDR3 spans 17 residues. The DNA of the CDR3 is TGTGCCAGCACCGATTGGGGGACAGGGGGCGGCAATCAGCCCCAGCATTTT. The encoded protein is CASTDWGTGGGNQPQHF.

CDR3 nucleotides: TGTGCCAGCAGCTTAGCCGGACTAGTAGAAGAGACCCAGTACTTC. This encodes CASSLAGLVEETQYF. The chain has TRBV7-2 and TRBJ2-5; 7 bases fit TRBD2. The junction had 4 bases not matched to a gene; V was cut back by 0 bases and J by 3 bases. This CDR3 comprises 15 residues. Germline V CDR1 and CDR2: SGHTA, FQGNSA. Full variable domain (remainder filled in from reference TRBV7-2 and TRBJ2-5): GAGVSQSPSNKVTEKGKDVELRCDPISGHTALYWYRQSLGQGLEFLIYFQGNSAPDKSGLPSDRFSAERTGGSVSTLTIQRTQQEDSAVYLCASSLAGLVEETQYFGPGTRLLVL.

In this sample, this clonotype turned up a few times. The chain has TRBV25-1 and TRBJ1-5; D is perhaps TRBD1 (5 bases). This CDR3 has 15 residues. Germline CDR1 MGHDK, CDR2 SYGVNS. V lost 4 bases to trimming and J lost 7 bases, with 17 bases between them. Written as DNA, the CDR3 is TGTGCCAGCAGTGCGAACCAGGGCCTAGACCAGCCCCAGCATTTT. Protein product: CASSANQGLDQPQHF.

This clonotype has a count of ten or more. This chain connects TRBV7-2 to TRBJ2-7; D might be TRBD2 (5 bases). The V gene lost 6 bases and the J gene lost 2 bases, with 20 bases spanning the gap. CDR3 length equals 16 residues. Germline assignment: CDR1 SGHTA and CDR2 FQGNSA. CDR3 residues: CASSHLLGGSTYEQYF. CDR3 DNA sequence: TGTGCCAGCAGTCACCTCCTCGGCGGGTCTACCTACGAGCAGTACTTC. The full variable domain, rest sourced from reference TRBV7-2 and TRBJ2-7, is GAGVSQSPSNKVTEKGKDVELRCDPISGHTALYWYRQSLGQGLEFLIYFQGNSAPDKSGLPSDRFSAERTGGSVSTLTIQRTQQEDSAVYLCASSHLLGGSTYEQYFGPGTRLTVT.

This clonotype was found once. A read error may explain this, as a much larger clone is one base away. The conserved phenylalanine or tryptophan normally closing the CDR3 is absent here, so this likely arose from a read error. CDR3 loop: CSVDGKTTGPREAFY. The CDR3 DNA sequence: TGCAGCGTGGACGGTAAGACTACCGGACCCCGGGAAGCTTTCTAT. This chain uses TRBV29-1 with TRBJ1-1; D gene ambiguous. Trimming pared 6 bases from V and 8 bases from J, leaving 25 bases between. This CDR3 has 15 amino acids. Germline V lookup: CDR1 SQVTM, CDR2 ANQGSEA.

The chain recombines TRBV30 with TRBJ1-4; D call uncertain. From germline, CDR1 is GTSNPN and CDR2 SVGIG (reference sequence). The CDR3 has 12 residues. The germline V and J ends were trimmed by 0 bases and 5 bases, with 4 bases remaining between them. The CDR3 sequence is CAWSVSNEKLFF. For the CDR3, the DNA is TGTGCCTGGAGTGTATCAAATGAAAAACTGTTTTTT.

This clonotype came up many times. This sequence joins TRBV10-3 and TRBJ1-1, with a tentative D call TRBD1 (5 bases). Trimming shortened V by 6 bases and J by 7 bases, and 21 bases separated the two germline ends. Germline CDR1 ENHRY, CDR2 SYGVKD. This CDR3 region has 15 residues. The CDR3 is CAIRAGTTGLVEAFF. For the CDR3, the DNA is TGTGCCATCAGGGCAGGAACTACAGGATTGGTTGAAGCTTTCTTT.

This chain connects TRBV29-1 to TRBJ2-5; the match to TRBD1 covers 8 bases. Germline CDR1 is SQVTM and CDR2 is ANQGSEA. The CDR3 is 12 residues long. Trimming removed 8 bases from V and 5 bases from J; junction bases left unmatched: 7. The CDR3 spells CSIQGASETQYF. CDR3 bases: TGCAGCATCCAGGGGGCCAGCGAGACCCAGTACTTC.

There are a few counts of this clonotype. CDR3 in DNA: TGTGCCAGCAGTTACCTAAATCAGCGGGGGTCTACCTACGAGCAGTACTTC. Translated, it gives CASSYLNQRGSTYEQYF. The V and J genes are TRBV12-3 or TRBV12-4 and TRBJ2-7; TRBD2 aligns across 8 bases. This CDR3 spans 17 amino acids. The ends lost 4 bases at V and 2 bases at J; junction bases unmatched: 13.

A word on this clonotype: The junction departs from germline at one end; a sequencing error may be responsible. The chain recombines TRBV10-3 with TRBJ2-2, with D possibly TRBD1 on 5 matching bases. Germline CDR1 and CDR2: ENHRY and SYGVKD. This CDR3 region has 15 residues. CDR3 nucleotide sequence: TGTGCCAGCAGTTTCCAGGGCGCGAGCACCGGGGAGCTGTTTTTT. The encoded protein is CASSFQGASTGELFF.

This clonotype appeared a few times. The chain couples TRBV7-2 to TRBJ2-2; D possibly corresponds to TRBD1 (7 bases). The CDR3 length is 15 residues. Trimming removed 6 bases at V and 8 bases at J, with 19 bases between. Germline V CDR1 and CDR2: SGHTA, FQGNSA. The CDR3: CASSSGGWPPGELFF. DNA of the CDR3: TGTGCCAGCAGTTCAGGGGGGTGGCCCCCTGGGGAGCTGTTTTTT.